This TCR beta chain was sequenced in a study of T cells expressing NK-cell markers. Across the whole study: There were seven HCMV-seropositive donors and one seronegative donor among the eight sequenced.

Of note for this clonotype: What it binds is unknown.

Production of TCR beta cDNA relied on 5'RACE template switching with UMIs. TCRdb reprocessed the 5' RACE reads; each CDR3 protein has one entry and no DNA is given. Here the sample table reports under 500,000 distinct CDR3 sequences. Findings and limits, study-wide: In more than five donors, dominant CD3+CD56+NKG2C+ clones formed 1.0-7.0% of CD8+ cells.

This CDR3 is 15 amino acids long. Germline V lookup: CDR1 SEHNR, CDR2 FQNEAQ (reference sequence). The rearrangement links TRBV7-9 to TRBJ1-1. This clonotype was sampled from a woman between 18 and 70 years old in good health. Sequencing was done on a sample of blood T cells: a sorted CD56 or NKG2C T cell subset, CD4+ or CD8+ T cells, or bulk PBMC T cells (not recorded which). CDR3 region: CASSFGGGVNTEAFF.